A selection of T cell receptor beta chains follows, all from one sample in a study of regulatory T cells in long-lasting Graves disease. TCRdb called the multiplex PCR reads again in MiXCR, with one record for every CDR3 protein. The sample has some 410,000 distinct CDR3 sequences; roughly 15% are singletons. These same records also appear under a second study, on T cells in Graves' hyperthyroidism and ophthalmopathy.

The input for sequencing was peripheral blood mononuclear cells (PBMCs), taken at new diagnosis, from a patient treated with antithyroid drugs. The receptors derive from a woman between 25 and 40 years old with Graves disease. Both conserved end residues are part of each CDR3. A D gene is named only where the DNA matches it firmly. Clone size is not always given. Where it is, it says once, few, many or a class for expanded clones.

cdr3_aa	cdr3_nt	d_call	clone_size	v_call	j_call
CASGGTGPSVSYGYTF	TGTGCCAGCGGGGGGACAGGCCCCTCCGTTAGCTATGGCTACACCTTC	TRBD1	many	TRBV28	TRBJ1-2
CATSDVGLANEQFF	TGTGCCACCAGTGATGTGGGACTAGCGAATGAGCAGTTCTTC	TRBD2	many	TRBV24-1	TRBJ2-1
CASNSPGSRGMNTEAFF	TGTGCCAGCAATTCTCCGGGCTCCAGGGGCATGAACACTGAAGCTTTCTTT	-	few	TRBV28	TRBJ1-1
CATSRDKGHSTLAKNIQYF	TGTGCCACCAGCAGAGACAAGGGGCATTCGACCCTAGCCAAAAACATTCAGTACTTC	-	many	TRBV15	TRBJ2-4
CSANSMRDNSYEQYF	TGCAGTGCCAACAGTATGAGGGACAACTCCTACGAGCAGTACTTC	-	many	TRBV20-1	TRBJ2-7
CASRFGLAGDSETQYF	TGTGCCAGCAGATTTGGACTAGCGGGAGATAGTGAGACCCAGTACTTC	TRBD2	few	TRBV2	TRBJ2-5
CASSLDQGGETQYF	TGTGCCAGCAGCTTAGATCAAGGGGGGGAGACCCAGTACTTC	-	many	TRBV7-2	TRBJ2-5
CASGLDRGHSYNEQFF	TGTGCTAGTGGTTTGGACAGGGGGCACTCCTACAATGAGCAGTTCTTC	TRBD1	-	TRBV12-5	TRBJ2-1
CASSFRGHNSPLHF	TGTGCCAGCAGCTTTCGGGGGCATAATTCACCCCTCCACTTT	-	many	TRBV3-1	TRBJ1-6
CASVSGGFLEQYF	TGTGCCAGCGTCTCAGGGGGGTTCCTCGAGCAGTACTTC	-	many	TRBV2	TRBJ2-7
CASSPLEGVGTGELFF	TGCGCCAGCAGCCCCCTGGAAGGAGTGGGCACCGGGGAGCTGTTTTTT	-	-	TRBV4-1	TRBJ2-2
CASIPGGTGGDTDTQYF	TGTGCCAGCATTCCCGGGGGGACAGGGGGGGACACAGATACGCAGTATTTT	TRBD1	many	TRBV28	TRBJ2-3
CSAGEGGFKSTEAFF	TGCAGCGCTGGGGAGGGAGGGTTTAAGAGCACTGAAGCTTTCTTT	-	-	TRBV29-1	TRBJ1-1
CASSQERAPTSPLHF	TGTGCCAGCAGCCAAGAAAGGGCCCCTACTTCACCCCTCCACTTT	-	once	TRBV4-2	TRBJ1-6
CASSLHTRGTNEKLFF	TGTGCCAGCAGCCTCCATACGCGCGGAACTAATGAAAAACTGTTTTTT	-	many	TRBV12-3/TRBV12-4	TRBJ1-4
CASSYRGVSTDTQYF	TGTGCCAGCAGCTACAGGGGAGTGAGCACAGATACGCAGTATTTT	TRBD1	many	TRBV7-9	TRBJ2-3
CASRPNRDRTDTQYF	TGTGCCAGCAGGCCAAACAGGGACCGCACAGATACGCAGTATTTT	-	many	TRBV27	TRBJ2-3
CASETGNRYEQYF	TGTGCCAGTGAAACAGGGAACCGCTACGAGCAGTACTTC	-	many	TRBV28	TRBJ2-7
CASNTSTSSNQPQHF	TGTGCCAGCAACACCTCAACCTCAAGCAATCAGCCCCAGCATTTT	-	many	TRBV6-1	TRBJ1-5
CASSLVGAGEVREQYF	TGTGCCAGCAGCTTAGTGGGTGCGGGAGAAGTCCGCGAGCAGTACTTC	TRBD2	many	TRBV7-9	TRBJ2-7
CASSWTPSRGGHCEQYF	TGTGCCAGCAGTTGGACCCCCTCCAGGGGGGGCCATTGCGAGCAGTACTTC	-	-	TRBV28	TRBJ2-7
CASSPPSASNYGYTF	TGTGCCAGCTCTCCCCCCAGCGCCTCTAACTATGGCTACACCTTC	-	many	TRBV18	TRBJ1-2
CASSLEGNVLLGWGTDTQYF	TGTGCCAGCAGCTTAGAGGGAAATGTCTTGCTTGGGTGGGGCACAGATACGCAGTATTTT	-	many	TRBV7-8	TRBJ2-3
CASMAGANNEQFF	TGTGCCAGCATGGCGGGAGCTAACAATGAGCAGTTCTTC	TRBD2	many	TRBV6-1	TRBJ2-1
CASIQAGGANTEAFF	TGTGCCAGCATCCAGGCAGGAGGCGCGAACACTGAAGCTTTCTTT	-	many	TRBV27	TRBJ1-1
CASSYFRVDEQFF	TGTGCCAGCAGTTACTTCAGGGTCGATGAGCAGTTCTTC	-	few	TRBV6-2/TRBV6-3	TRBJ2-1